Listed below are T cell receptor beta chains from one sample, sequenced in a study of CD8 T cells in Susac syndrome. TCRdb ran MiXCR on the immunoSEQ multiplex PCR reads and lists one entry per CDR3 protein. The sample yields around 300,000 distinct CDR3 sequences, about 90% seen once. The sequenced sample consisted of CD4+ T cells from PBMCs. These receptors came from a human donor with multiple sclerosis. CDR3s include the opening cysteine and the closing phenylalanine or tryptophan. The D gene is left open where the match is weak. A clone size is listed for some rows: how often the clone was seen (once, few, many), or a class if it is expanded.

>TRBJ2-7|NA|NA|TRBV7-8
CASSQQSWEQYF
TGTGCCAGCAGCCAACAGAGCTGGGAGCAGTACTTC
>TRBJ2-2|NA|TRBD2|TRBV9
CASSRGAGANTGELFF
TGTGCCAGCAGCCGCGGAGCGGGGGCGAACACCGGGGAGCTGTTTTTT
>TRBJ2-1|once|NA|TRBV7-3
CASSPGQGLGSGNEQFF
TGTGCCAGCAGCCCCGGACAGGGTCTGGGTAGCGGGAATGAGCAGTTCTTC
>TRBJ1-2|NA|NA|TRBV6-6
CASSYSSATNYGYTF
TGTGCCAGCAGTTACTCGAGCGCAACTAACTATGGCTACACCTTC
>TRBJ2-1|NA|NA|TRBV12-3/TRBV12-4
CASSLGAGEFF
TGTGCCAGCAGTTTGGGGGCCGGCGAGTTCTTC
>TRBJ2-1|NA|NA|TRBV13
CASSGIGEQFF
TGTGCCAGCAGCGGGATCGGTGAGCAGTTCTTC
>TRBJ1-5|NA|NA|TRBV3-1
CASSQDPPPNQPQHF
TGTGCCAGCAGCCAAGACCCGCCGCCTAATCAGCCCCAGCATTTT
>TRBJ2-3|NA|TRBD2|TRBV6-6
CASLDGTSGGGDTQYF
TGTGCCAGCCTGGATGGGACTAGCGGGGGGGGAGATACGCAGTATTTT
>TRBJ2-7|NA|NA|TRBV7-2
CASSLARGGTASYEQYF
TGTGCCAGCAGCTTAGCGCGAGGAGGGACTGCGTCCTACGAGCAGTACTTC
>TRBJ2-2|NA|NA|TRBV27
CASSLQGFGNTGELFF
TGTGCCAGCAGCCTCCAGGGGTTTGGGAACACCGGGGAGCTGTTTTTT
>TRBJ2-4|NA|NA|TRBV7-9
CASSLAGGGQQVAKNIQYF
TGTGCCAGCAGCTTAGCTGGGGGAGGACAGCAGGTAGCCAAAAACATTCAGTACTTC
>TRBJ2-7|NA|NA|TRBV10-3
CAISPGLFSYEQYF
TGTGCCATCAGTCCCGGCTTGTTCTCCTACGAGCAGTACTTC
>TRBJ2-3|NA|TRBD2|TRBV7-9
CASSFPPGRGGHEDTQYF
TGTGCCAGCAGCTTCCCGCCGGGGCGGGGGGGCCATGAAGATACGCAGTATTTT
>TRBJ1-6|NA|NA|TRBV5-1
CASSLESNNSPLHF
TGCGCCAGCAGCTTGGAGAGTAATAATTCACCCCTCCACTTT
>TRBJ2-7|NA|NA|TRBV7-8
CASVPRLGNYEQYF
TGTGCCAGCGTCCCTCGGCTGGGGAACTACGAGCAGTACTTC
>TRBJ1-5|NA|NA|TRBV19
CASRAGYGNQPQHF
TGTGCCAGTAGGGCAGGGTATGGCAATCAGCCCCAGCATTTT
>TRBJ2-5|NA|TRBD1|TRBV5-4
CASSRDREGTQYF
TGTGCCAGCAGCCGGGACAGGGAAGGGACCCAGTACTTC
>TRBJ2-1|NA|NA|TRBV29-1
CSVGISIGLGEQFF
TGCAGCGTTGGTATCTCAATTGGCCTAGGTGAGCAGTTCTTC
>TRBJ2-2|NA|TRBD2|TRBV2
CASRISSSGVGTGELFF
TGTGCCAGCAGAATCTCGTCTAGCGGGGTTGGCACCGGGGAGCTGTTTTTT
>TRBJ1-1|NA|NA|TRBV5-1
CASSLEGSVTEAFF
TGCGCCAGCAGCTTGGAGGGCAGCGTAACTGAAGCTTTCTTT
>TRBJ1-4|NA|NA|TRBV7-9
CASSPAPLNEKLFF
TGTGCCAGCAGCCCGGCTCCCCTTAATGAAAAACTGTTTTTT
>TRBJ1-6|once|NA|TRBV11-3
CASSATETYDSPLHF
TGTGCCAGCAGCGCAACAGAAACCTACGATTCACCCCTCCACTTT
>TRBJ2-7|NA|NA|TRBV7-9
CASSGDPVDPYEQYF
TGTGCCAGCAGCGGGGATCCCGTGGACCCCTACGAGCAGTACTTC
>TRBJ1-4|NA|NA|TRBV30
CAWTASNEKLFF
TGTGCCTGGACAGCCTCCAATGAAAAACTGTTTTTT
>TRBJ2-2|NA|NA|TRBV19
CASTTYPPMRGTGELFF
TGTGCCAGTACCACCTATCCCCCCATGAGGGGTACTGGGGAGCTGTTTTTT
>TRBJ1-6|NA|TRBD1|TRBV25-1
CASSEDRGTNSPLHF
TGTGCCAGCAGTGAGGACAGGGGAACTAATTCACCCCTCCACTTT
>TRBJ1-2|NA|TRBD1|TRBV30
CAWSPGGYGYTF
TGTGCCTGGAGTCCAGGGGGGTATGGCTACACCTTC
>TRBJ2-5|NA|TRBD1|TRBV30
CAWRDRGRETQYF
TGTGCCTGGAGAGACAGGGGGAGAGAGACCCAGTACTTC
>TRBJ2-3|NA|NA|TRBV6-4
CASSADRGTDTQYF
TGTGCCAGCAGTGCCGACAGAGGCACAGATACGCAGTATTTT
>TRBJ2-2|NA|TRBD2|TRBV4-2
CASSPSGGANTGELFF
TGTGCCAGCAGCCCAAGCGGGGGCGCGAACACCGGGGAGCTGTTTTTT
>TRBJ2-3|NA|TRBD1|TRBV5-1
CASSYDPTQGGTDTQYF
TGCGCCAGCAGCTACGACCCGACCCAGGGGGGCACAGATACGCAGTATTTT
>TRBJ1-1|once|NA|TRBV5-1
CASSIIEGTEAFF
TGCGCCAGCAGCATAATCGAGGGAACTGAAGCTTTCTTT
>TRBJ1-2|NA|NA|TRBV20-1
CSAVPGVYGYTF
TGCAGTGCTGTCCCCGGGGTCTATGGCTACACCTTC
>TRBJ2-1|NA|NA|TRBV5-4
CASSESRRSSYNEQFF
TGTGCCAGCAGCGAATCCAGGAGAAGCTCCTACAATGAGCAGTTCTTC
>TRBJ2-2|NA|NA|TRBV10-3
CAISDGAPGKARNTGELFF
TGTGCCATCAGTGACGGGGCCCCAGGGAAGGCGAGGAACACCGGGGAGCTGTTTTTT
>TRBJ2-2|NA|TRBD1|TRBV18
CASSSLPGQWNTGELFF
TGTGCCAGCTCGAGCCTACCGGGACAGTGGAACACCGGGGAGCTGTTTTTT
>TRBJ2-1|NA|NA|TRBV7-9
CASSLAAGAYEQFF
TGTGCCAGCAGCTTAGCGGCGGGGGCATATGAGCAGTTCTTC
>TRBJ2-4|NA|NA|TRBV6-6
CASSDRERQGNIQYF
TGTGCCAGCAGCGACCGGGAAAGACAAGGGAACATTCAGTACTTC
>TRBJ1-1|NA|NA|TRBV5-1
CASSLGGGSNTEAFF
TGCGCCAGCAGCTTGGGCGGGGGCTCGAACACTGAAGCTTTCTTT
>TRBJ1-5|NA|NA|TRBV4-1
CASSPPGTRGTRAQHF
TGCGCCAGCAGCCCCCCCGGGACAAGGGGGACTAGGGCCCAGCATTTT